This is a list of T cell receptor beta chains from one sample in a study of regulatory T cells in long-lasting Graves disease. TCRdb redid the calling of the multiplex PCR reads with MiXCR, one entry per CDR3 protein. Among about 290,000 distinct CDR3 sequences listed, around 23% were seen once. Source: peripheral blood mononuclear cells (PBMCs), taken when the disease was refractory, from a patient treated with antithyroid drugs. Source of these receptors: a female donor with Graves disease. CDR3s include the opening cysteine and the closing phenylalanine or tryptophan. A D gene is named only where the DNA matches it firmly. The size of a clone is reported for some rows only, either as once, few or many, or as a class for expanded clones.

TRBJ2-2	.	TRBV6-5	few	CASSWAEDTGELFF	TGTGCCAGCAGTTGGGCTGAAGACACCGGGGAGCTGTTTTTT
TRBJ1-4	.	TRBV28	many	CASSLSRGAREKLFF	TGTGCCAGCAGTTTAAGTCGGGGGGCGAGGGAAAAACTGTTTTTT
TRBJ2-1	TRBD2	TRBV6-1	.	CASFKASGNSYNEQFF	TGTGCCAGCTTTAAGGCTAGCGGAAATTCCTACAATGAGCAGTTCTTC
TRBJ1-3	.	TRBV7-2	.	CASSLQGRGNTIYF	TGTGCCAGCAGCTTACAGGGACGTGGAAACACCATATATTTT
TRBJ2-7	.	TRBV19	.	CASIGRGATYEQYF	TGTGCCAGTATCGGAAGGGGGGCCACCTACGAGCAGTACTTC
TRBJ2-7	.	TRBV28	many	CASQPTGVSSYEQYF	TGTGCCAGCCAACCTACGGGTGTTAGTTCCTACGAGCAGTACTTC
TRBJ2-7	TRBD1	TRBV7-2	few	CASTPGQGFSYEQYF	TGTGCCAGCACCCCGGGACAGGGATTCTCCTACGAGCAGTACTTC
TRBJ2-1	.	TRBV7-2	once	CASSLGWGYNEQFF	TGTGCCAGCAGCTTAGGATGGGGTTACAATGAGCAGTTCTTC
TRBJ2-7	TRBD1	TRBV10-3	few	CAISERTGVPYEQYF	TGTGCCATCAGTGAAAGGACAGGGGTGCCCTACGAGCAGTACTTC
TRBJ2-7	.	TRBV30	many	CAWSGQYYEQYF	TGTGCCTGGAGTGGACAGTACTACGAGCAGTACTTC
TRBJ2-7	.	TRBV7-9	few	CASSLTRDSEQYF	TGTGCCAGCAGCTTGACCAGGGATTCCGAGCAGTACTTC
TRBJ2-5	.	TRBV20-1	many	CSADRGPSGTQYF	TGCAGTGCTGACCGGGGTCCCAGCGGGACCCAGTACTTC
TRBJ2-5	TRBD1	TRBV6-1	many	CASRTGGAETQYF	TGTGCCAGCAGGACAGGGGGCGCGGAGACCCAGTACTTC
TRBJ1-3	.	TRBV28	.	CASSSQGFGGNTIYF	TGTGCCAGCAGTTCCCAGGGATTTGGTGGAAACACCATATATTTT
TRBJ2-1	.	TRBV7-2	.	CASSSGRDEQFF	TGTGCCAGCAGCTCGGGACGCGATGAGCAGTTCTTC
TRBJ2-7	.	TRBV11-2	many	CASSLDSLTYEQYF	TGTGCCAGCAGCTTAGACTCGTTGACCTACGAGCAGTACTTC
TRBJ2-7	.	TRBV12-3/TRBV12-4	many	CASSLYPGYEQYF	TGTGCCAGCAGTTTATACCCAGGCTACGAGCAGTATTTC
TRBJ1-6	TRBD1	TRBV20-1	many	CSASNDRANSPLHF	TGCAGTGCTAGTAACGACAGGGCTAATTCACCCCTCCACTTT
TRBJ1-5	TRBD1	TRBV6-2/TRBV6-3	.	CASSNDPGTGSNQPQHF	TGTGCCAGCAGTAATGATCCCGGGACAGGTAGCAATCAGCCCCAGCATTTT
TRBJ1-5	.	TRBV6-1	many	CASSPLDGNQPQHF	TGTGCCAGCAGTCCGTTGGACGGGAATCAGCCCCAGCATTTT
TRBJ1-1	.	TRBV9	.	CASSSEAWTEAFF	TGTGCCAGCAGCTCGGAGGCGTGGACTGAAGCTTTCTTT
TRBJ2-5	TRBD2	TRBV6-2/TRBV6-3	many	CASSDLLTSGSVETQYF	TGTGCCAGCAGTGACCTATTGACTAGCGGGAGCGTAGAGACCCAGTACTTC
TRBJ1-2	TRBD1	TRBV27	.	CASPTGRWYGYTF	TGTGCCAGCCCGACAGGGCGGTGGTATGGCTACACCTTC
TRBJ1-3	TRBD1	TRBV6-1	many	CASNSRTGQAGNTIYF	TGTGCCAGCAATTCAAGGACAGGTCAAGCTGGAAACACCATATATTTT
TRBJ1-2	.	TRBV9	few	CASSVHEGANYGYTF	TGTGCCAGCAGCGTCCACGAGGGAGCTAACTATGGCTACACCTTC
TRBJ2-7	TRBD2	TRBV12-3/TRBV12-4	many	CASTLPGGYEQYF	TGTGCCAGCACACTGCCGGGAGGGTACGAGCAGTACTTC
TRBJ2-5	.	TRBV7-2	many	CASSLGSSETQYF	TGTGCCAGCAGCTTGGGGTCGTCAGAGACCCAGTACTTC
TRBJ2-7	.	TRBV20-1	few	CSASPLRRGYEQYF	TGCAGTGCTAGCCCTCTACGAAGGGGCTACGAGCAGTACTTC
TRBJ1-2	.	TRBV5-1	few	CASSLGTGQNYGYTF	TGCGCCAGCAGCTTGGGCACCGGACAGAACTATGGCTACACCTTC
TRBJ2-5	.	TRBV4-3	.	CASSQGRGNEETQYF	TGCGCCAGCAGCCAAGGTAGAGGGAATGAGGAGACCCAGTACTTC
TRBJ1-2	.	TRBV29-1	.	CSYRDGVAGGYTF	TGCAGCTACCGGGACGGAGTGGCGGGTGGCTACACCTTC
TRBJ1-3	TRBD1	TRBV3-1	.	CASSQDFGQGNTIYF	TGTGCCAGCAGCCAAGATTTCGGACAGGGGAACACCATATATTTT
TRBJ2-7	.	TRBV7-2	.	CASSSETRGVEQYF	TGTGCCAGCAGCTCGGAGACCCGGGGTGTCGAGCAGTACTTC
TRBJ2-7	.	TRBV10-3	few	CAISESNGPSYEQYF	TGTGCCATCAGTGAGTCGAATGGTCCATCCTACGAGCAGTACTTC
TRBJ1-3	.	TRBV7-2	once	CASSLDRGQSGNTIYF	TGTGCCAGCAGCTTAGATCGGGGGCAATCTGGAAACACCATATATTTT